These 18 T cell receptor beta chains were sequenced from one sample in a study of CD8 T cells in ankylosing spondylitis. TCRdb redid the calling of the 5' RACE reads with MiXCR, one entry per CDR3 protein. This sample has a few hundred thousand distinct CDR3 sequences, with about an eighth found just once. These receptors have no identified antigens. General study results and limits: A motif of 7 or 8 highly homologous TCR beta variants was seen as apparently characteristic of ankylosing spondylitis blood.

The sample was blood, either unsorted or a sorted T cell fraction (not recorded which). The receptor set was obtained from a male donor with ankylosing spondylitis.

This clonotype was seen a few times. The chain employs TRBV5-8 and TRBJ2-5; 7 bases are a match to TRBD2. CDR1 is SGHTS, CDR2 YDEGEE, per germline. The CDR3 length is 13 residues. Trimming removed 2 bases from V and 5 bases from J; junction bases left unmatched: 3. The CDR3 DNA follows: TGTGCCAGCAGCTTTTGGGAGGGGGAGACCCAGTACTTC. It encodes CASSFWEGETQYF.

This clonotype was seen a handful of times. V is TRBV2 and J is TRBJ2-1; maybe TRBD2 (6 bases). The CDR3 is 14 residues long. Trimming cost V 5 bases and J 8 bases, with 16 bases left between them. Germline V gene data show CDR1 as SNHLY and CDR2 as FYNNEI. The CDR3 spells CASSMTSPLDEQFF. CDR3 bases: TGTGCCAGCAGTATGACTAGTCCGTTGGATGAGCAGTTCTTC. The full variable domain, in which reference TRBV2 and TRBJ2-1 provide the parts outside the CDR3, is EPEVTQTPSHQVTQMGQEVILRCVPISNHLYFYWYRQILGQKVEFLVSFYNNEISEKSEIFDDQFSVERPDGSNFTLKIRSTKLEDSAMYFCASSMTSPLDEQFFGPGTRLTVL.

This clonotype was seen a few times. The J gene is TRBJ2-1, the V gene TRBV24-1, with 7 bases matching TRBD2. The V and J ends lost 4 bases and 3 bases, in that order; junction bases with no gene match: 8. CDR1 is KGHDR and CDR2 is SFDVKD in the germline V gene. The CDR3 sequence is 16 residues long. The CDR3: CATSDLSGNLYNEQFF. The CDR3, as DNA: TGTGCCACCAGTGACCTCAGCGGGAATCTCTACAATGAGCAGTTCTTC.

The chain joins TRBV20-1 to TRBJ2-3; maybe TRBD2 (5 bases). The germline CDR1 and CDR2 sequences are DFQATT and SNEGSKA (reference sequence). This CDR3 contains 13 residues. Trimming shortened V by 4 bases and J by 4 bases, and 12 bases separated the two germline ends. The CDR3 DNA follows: TGCAGTGCTAACGGGATTCGAGCAGATACGCAGTATTTT. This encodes CSANGIRADTQYF.

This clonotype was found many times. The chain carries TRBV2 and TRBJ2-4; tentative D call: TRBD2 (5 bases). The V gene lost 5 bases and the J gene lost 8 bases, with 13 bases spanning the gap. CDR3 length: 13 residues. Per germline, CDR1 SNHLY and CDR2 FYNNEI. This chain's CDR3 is CASSSGRAYIQYF. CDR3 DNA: TGTGCCAGCAGTTCGGGGAGAGCGTACATTCAGTACTTC.

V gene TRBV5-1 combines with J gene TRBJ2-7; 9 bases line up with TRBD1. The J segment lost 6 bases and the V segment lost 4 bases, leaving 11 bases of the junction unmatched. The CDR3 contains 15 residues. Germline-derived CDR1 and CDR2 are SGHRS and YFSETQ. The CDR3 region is CASSPGTGFMGEQYF. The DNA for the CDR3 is TGCGCCAGCAGCCCGGGGACAGGGTTTATGGGCGAGCAGTACTTC.

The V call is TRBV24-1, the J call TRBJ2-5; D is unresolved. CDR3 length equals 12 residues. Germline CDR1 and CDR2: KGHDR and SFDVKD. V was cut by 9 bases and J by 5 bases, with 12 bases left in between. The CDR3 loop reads CATGDTRETQYF. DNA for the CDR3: TGTGCCACCGGAGACACAAGGGAGACCCAGTACTTC.

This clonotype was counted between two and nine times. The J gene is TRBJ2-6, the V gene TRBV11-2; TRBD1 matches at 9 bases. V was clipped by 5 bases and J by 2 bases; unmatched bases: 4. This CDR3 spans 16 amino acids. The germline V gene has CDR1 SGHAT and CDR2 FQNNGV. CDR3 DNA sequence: TGTGCCAGCAGCAACAACAGGGGGCCTGGGGCCAACGTCCTGACTTTC. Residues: CASSNNRGPGANVLTF.

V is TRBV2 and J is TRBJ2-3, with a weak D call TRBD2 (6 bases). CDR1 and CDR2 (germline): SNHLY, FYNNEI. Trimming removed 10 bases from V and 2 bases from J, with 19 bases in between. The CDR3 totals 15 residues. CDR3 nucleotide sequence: TGTGCCAACCCACCTCCGGGACTCTTCACAGATACGCAGTATTTT. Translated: CANPPPGLFTDTQYF.

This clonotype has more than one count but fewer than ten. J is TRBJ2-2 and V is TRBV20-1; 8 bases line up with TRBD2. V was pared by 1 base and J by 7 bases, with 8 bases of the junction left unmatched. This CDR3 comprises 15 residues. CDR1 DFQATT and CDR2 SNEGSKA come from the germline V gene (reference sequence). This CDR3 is CSARVGLAGGGELFF. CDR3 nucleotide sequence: TGCAGTGCTAGAGTAGGTCTAGCGGGCGGCGGGGAGCTGTTTTTT.

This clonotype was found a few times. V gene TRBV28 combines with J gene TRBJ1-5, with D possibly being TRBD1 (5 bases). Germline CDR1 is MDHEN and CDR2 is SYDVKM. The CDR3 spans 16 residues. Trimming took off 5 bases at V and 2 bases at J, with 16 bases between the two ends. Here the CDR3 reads CASSLRGGERNQPQHF. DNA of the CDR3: TGTGCCAGCAGTCTTCGTGGAGGGGAACGCAATCAGCCCCAGCATTTT.

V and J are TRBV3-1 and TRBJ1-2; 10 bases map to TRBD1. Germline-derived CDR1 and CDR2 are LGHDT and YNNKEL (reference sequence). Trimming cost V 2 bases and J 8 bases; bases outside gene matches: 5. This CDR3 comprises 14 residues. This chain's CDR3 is CASSQKDRGKGYTF. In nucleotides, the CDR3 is TGTGCCAGCAGCCAAAAGGACAGGGGGAAGGGCTACACCTTC. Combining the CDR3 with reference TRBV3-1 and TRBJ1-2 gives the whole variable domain DTAVSQTPKYLVTQMGNDKSIKCEQNLGHDTMYWYKQDSKKFLKIMFSYNNKELIINETVPNRFSPKSPDKAHLNLHINSLELGDSAVYFCASSQKDRGKGYTFGSGTRLTVV.

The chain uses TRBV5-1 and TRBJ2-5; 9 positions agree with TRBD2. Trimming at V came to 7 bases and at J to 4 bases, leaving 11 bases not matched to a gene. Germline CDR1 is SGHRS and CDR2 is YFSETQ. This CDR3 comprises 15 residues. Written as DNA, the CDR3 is TGCGCCAGCTCAAAGAAGCGGGAGGTGGGAGAGACCCAGTACTTC. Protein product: CASSKKREVGETQYF. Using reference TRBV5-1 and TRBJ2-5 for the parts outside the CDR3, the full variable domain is KAGVTQTPRYLIKTRGQQVTLSCSPISGHRSVSWYQQTPGQGLQFLFEYFSETQRNKGNFPGRFSGRQFSNSRSEMNVSTLELGDSALYLCASSKKREVGETQYFGPGTRLLVL.

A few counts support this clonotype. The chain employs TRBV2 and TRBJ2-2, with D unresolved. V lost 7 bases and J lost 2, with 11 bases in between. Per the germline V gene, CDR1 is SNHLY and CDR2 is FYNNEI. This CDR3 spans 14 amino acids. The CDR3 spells CASIKERNTGELFF. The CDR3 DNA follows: TGTGCCAGCATAAAGGAGAGAAACACCGGGGAGCTGTTTTTT.

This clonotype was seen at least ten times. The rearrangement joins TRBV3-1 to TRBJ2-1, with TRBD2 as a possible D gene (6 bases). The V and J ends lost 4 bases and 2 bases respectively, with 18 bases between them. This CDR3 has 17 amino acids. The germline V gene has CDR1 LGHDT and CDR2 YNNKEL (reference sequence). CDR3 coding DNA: TGTGCCAGCAGCCTTGGTCTTAGCGGATTAACCTACAATGAGCAGTTCTTC. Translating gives CASSLGLSGLTYNEQFF.

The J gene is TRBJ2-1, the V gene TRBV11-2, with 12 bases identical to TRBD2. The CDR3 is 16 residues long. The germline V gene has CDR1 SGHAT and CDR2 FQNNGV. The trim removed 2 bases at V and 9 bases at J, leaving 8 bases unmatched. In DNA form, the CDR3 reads TGTGCCAGCAGCTTACTAGCGGGAGGGCCTTGGGGTGAGCAGTTCTTC. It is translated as CASSLLAGGPWGEQFF.

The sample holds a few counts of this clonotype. The CDR3 region has the DNA TGCAGTGCTCAAGGTGGGCAGGGGGCCACAGATACGCAGTATTTT. Translated, it gives CSAQGGQGATDTQYF. This chain connects TRBV20-1 to TRBJ2-3; TRBD1 matches 8 bases. V lost 5 bases and J lost 2; bases outside the gene matches: 9. The CDR3 is 15 residues long. Germline-derived CDR1 and CDR2 are DFQATT and SNEGSKA (reference sequence).

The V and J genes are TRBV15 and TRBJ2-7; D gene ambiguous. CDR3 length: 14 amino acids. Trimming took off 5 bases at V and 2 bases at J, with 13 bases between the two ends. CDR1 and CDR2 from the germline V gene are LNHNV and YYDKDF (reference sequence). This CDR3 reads CATSPFVGTYEQYV. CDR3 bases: TGTGCCACCAGCCCATTCGTGGGGACCTACGAGCAGTACGTC.